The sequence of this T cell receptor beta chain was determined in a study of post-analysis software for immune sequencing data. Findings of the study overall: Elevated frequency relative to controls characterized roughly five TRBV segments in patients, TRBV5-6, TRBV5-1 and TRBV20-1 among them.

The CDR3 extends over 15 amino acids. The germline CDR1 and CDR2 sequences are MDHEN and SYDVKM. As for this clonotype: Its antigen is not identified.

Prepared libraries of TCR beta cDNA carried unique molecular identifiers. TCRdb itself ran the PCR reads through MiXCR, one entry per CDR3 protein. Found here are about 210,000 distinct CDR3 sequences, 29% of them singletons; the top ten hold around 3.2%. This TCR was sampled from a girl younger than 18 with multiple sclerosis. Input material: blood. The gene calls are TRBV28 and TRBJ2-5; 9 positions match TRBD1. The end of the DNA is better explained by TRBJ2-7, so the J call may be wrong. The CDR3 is CASSISGTGSREQYF. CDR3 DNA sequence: TGTGCCAGCAGCATATCCGGGACAGGGTCGCGCGAGCAGTACTTC.